The next 25 T cell receptor beta chains were all read from a single sample in a study of T-cell reconstitution after alpha-beta-depleted transplantation in children. Construction of the TCRbeta library involved unique molecular identifiers. TCRdb reprocessed the PCR reads via MiXCR and lists one record per CDR3 protein. The data hold some 110,000 distinct CDR3 sequences, with over 9% observed a single time. The sequences come from PBMCs, collected before TCRalphabeta/CD19-depleted stem cell transplant. These receptors came from a boy aged 2 to 10 with acute lymphoblastic leukemia, due to receive a stem cell transplant.

V usage is TRBV12-5 and J usage is TRBJ2-5; 7 bases agree with TRBD1. Per germline, CDR1 LGHNT and CDR2 FRNRAP. V lost 2 bases and J lost 1; bases outside the gene matches: 1. This CDR3 has 14 residues. The CDR3, as DNA: TGTGCTAGTGGTTTGTCAGGGGGCCAAGAGACCCAGTACTTC. This sequence encodes CASGLSGGQETQYF. Filled out from reference TRBV12-5 and TRBJ2-5, the complete variable domain reads DARVTQTPRHKVTEMGQEVTMRCQPILGHNTVFWYRQTMMQGLELLAYFRNRAPLDDSGMPKDRFSAEMPDATLATLKIQPSEPRDSAVYFCASGLSGGQETQYFGPGTRLLVL.

This clonotype has just a few counts. This chain joins TRBV12-3 or TRBV12-4 and TRBJ1-1; D is ambiguous. The CDR3 loop spans 11 amino acids. The V and J ends lost 2 bases and 8 bases respectively, with 6 bases between them. This CDR3 reads CASSLLVEAFF. CDR3 DNA sequence: TGTGCCAGCAGTTTACTAGTGGAAGCTTTCTTT.

A few counts support this clonotype. The genes are TRBV5-1 and TRBJ2-5; D is uncertain. Germline V gene lookup returns CDR1 SGHRS and CDR2 YFSETQ. V was cut by 3 bases and J by 4 bases, with 19 bases left in between. The CDR3 spans 16 residues. The CDR3 is CASSWDQYNWGETQYF. The DNA of the CDR3 is TGCGCCAGCAGCTGGGATCAATATAACTGGGGAGAGACCCAGTACTTC.

The chain has TRBV28 and TRBJ2-7; either TRBD1 or TRBD2 may supply D (5 bases each). V lost 5 bases, J lost 4 bases, and 15 bases lay in between. Germline lookup yields CDR1 MDHEN and CDR2 SYDVKM. There are 14 residues in the CDR3. The CDR3 sequence: CASSRSGTAYEQYF. The CDR3 DNA follows: TGTGCCAGCAGTCGGTCCGGGACGGCATACGAGCAGTACTTC.

This clonotype appeared a few times. This chain uses TRBV3-1 with TRBJ2-5; 9 nucleotides line up with TRBD1. The CDR3 length is 16 residues. Trimming at V came to 5 bases and at J to 2 bases, leaving 9 bases not matched to a gene. Germline V gene lookup returns CDR1 LGHDT and CDR2 YNNKEL (reference sequence). CDR3 amino acids: CASSAPGTGYQETQYF. CDR3 coding DNA: TGTGCCAGCAGCGCACCCGGGACAGGGTATCAAGAGACCCAGTACTTC.

The gene calls are TRBV3-1 and TRBJ1-1, with a possible D match to TRBD1 (6 bases). V was cut by 5 bases and J by 7 bases, with 17 bases left in between. From germline, CDR1 is LGHDT and CDR2 YNNKEL (reference sequence). CDR3 length equals 14 residues. CDR3 loop: CASSWGGAHDEAFF. CDR3 bases: TGTGCCAGCAGCTGGGGGGGGGCGCATGATGAAGCTTTCTTT.

This clonotype was counted only a few times. The chain carries TRBV5-1 and TRBJ2-7, with D perhaps TRBD1 or TRBD2 (5 bases each). Germline CDR1 is SGHRS and CDR2 is YFSETQ. The V end was cut by 3 bases, the J end by 2 bases, with 18 bases between. CDR3 length equals 16 residues. The CDR3 region is CASSSSQGRGAYEQYF. The CDR3 nucleotides are TGCGCCAGCAGCTCTTCTCAGGGTCGAGGGGCCTACGAGCAGTACTTC.

This chain uses TRBV5-5 with TRBJ1-4; no clear D gene. Germline CDR1 reads SGHKS; CDR2 reads YYEKEE (reference sequence). This CDR3 comprises 16 residues. Trimming pared 0 bases from V and 7 bases from J, leaving 16 bases between. The CDR3 nucleotides are TGTGCCAGCAGCTTGGGGTGGTTGTTACCCCGTGAAAAACTGTTTTTT. Encoded protein: CASSLGWLLPREKLFF.

The chain joins TRBV7-9 to TRBJ2-3, with 12 bases matching TRBD2. J lost 6 bases, V lost 5 bases, and 9 bases had no gene match. Germline loops: CDR1 SEHNR, CDR2 FQNEAQ (reference sequence). The CDR3 length is 16 residues. The CDR3 protein is CASSRPTSGSGDTQYF. As DNA, the CDR3 is TGTGCCAGCAGCCGTCCGACTAGCGGGAGTGGGGATACGCAGTATTTT.

About this clonotype: A single base separates this from a much larger clone, so it may be a read error. The CDR3: CASSLAVKRYEQYF. CDR3 sequence (DNA): TGTGCCAGCAGCTTGGCCGTGAAAAGATACGAGCAGTACTTC. The rearrangement links TRBV5-8 to TRBJ2-7; D not certain. The V gene lost 0 bases and the J gene lost 4 bases, with 11 bases spanning the gap. This CDR3 is built from 14 residues. CDR1 and CDR2 (germline): SGHTS, YDEGEE.

V is TRBV2 and J is TRBJ2-5; D possibly corresponds to TRBD2 (5 bases). The CDR3 runs to 17 residues. V lost 3 bases to trimming and J lost 3 bases, with 20 bases between them. Germline V gene data show CDR1 as SNHLY and CDR2 as FYNNEI. CDR3 protein: CASSDGVGGTVKETQYF. The CDR3 DNA reads as TGTGCCAGCAGTGATGGCGTCGGAGGCACCGTCAAAGAGACCCAGTACTTC.

This clonotype showed up just a few times. CDR3 loop: CASSLAVAGLYQETQYF. CDR3 bases: TGTGCCAGCAGCCTGGCGGTAGCGGGGTTGTACCAAGAGACCCAGTACTTC. This chain links TRBV5-5 with TRBJ2-5; 8 bases agree with TRBD2. This CDR3 region has 17 residues. V was pared by 4 bases and J by 0 bases, with 11 bases of the junction left unmatched. Germline CDR1 SGHKS, CDR2 YYEKEE (reference sequence).

This clonotype was seen more than once but under ten times. The CDR3 DNA reads TGCGCCAGCAGCTTGTCTGGACAGGAAACCAATGAGCAGTTCTTC. Translation: CASSLSGQETNEQFF. The chain couples TRBV5-1 to TRBJ2-1; 7 nucleotides match TRBD1. This CDR3 region has 15 residues. Losses at the gene ends were 1 base for V and 6 bases for J; bases not matched to a gene: 7. The germline gives CDR1 SGHRS, CDR2 YFSETQ.

V usage is TRBV4-2 and J usage is TRBJ1-4, with D unresolved. From germline, CDR1 is LGHNA and CDR2 YNFKEQ. The CDR3 consists of 14 residues. The V and J ends lost 4 bases and 4 bases respectively, with 10 bases between them. CDR3 residues: CASSPDGRNEKLFF. The CDR3 DNA is TGTGCCAGCAGCCCAGACGGACGTAATGAAAAACTGTTTTTT.

The V and J genes are TRBV5-1 and TRBJ1-1, with 8 positions matching TRBD1. J lost 3 bases, V lost 4 bases, and 8 bases had no gene match. Germline assignment: CDR1 SGHRS and CDR2 YFSETQ. The CDR3 extends over 15 amino acids. The CDR3 sequence is CASSPGRTGHTEAFF. The CDR3 DNA reads as TGCGCCAGCAGCCCTGGGAGGACAGGGCACACTGAAGCTTTCTTT.

There are a few counts of this clonotype. The rearrangement links TRBV20-1 to TRBJ1-1; no firm D call. With 6 bases removed from V and 1 base from J, the gap between germline ends came to 15 bases. Germline V lookup: CDR1 DFQATT, CDR2 SNEGSKA (reference sequence). This CDR3 is built from 14 residues. CDR3 nucleotides: TGCAGTGCCAAAGAGGGTGCATCGAACACTGAAGCTTTCTTT. Its protein product is CSAKEGASNTEAFF.

This clonotype turned up a few times. The chain recombines TRBV25-1 with TRBJ2-1; D is unresolved. CDR3 length equals 13 residues. Trimming pared 2 bases from V and 7 bases from J, leaving 9 bases between. CDR1 and CDR2 (germline): MGHDK, SYGVNS. CDR3 in amino acids: CASSEDGWNEQFF. CDR3 in DNA: TGTGCCAGCAGTGAAGATGGTTGGAATGAGCAGTTCTTC.

The V and J genes are TRBV3-1 and TRBJ2-7, with D tentatively TRBD2 (6 bases). The germline CDR1 and CDR2 sequences are LGHDT and YNNKEL (reference sequence). CDR3 length: 15 amino acids. With 8 bases removed from V and 7 bases from J, the gap between germline ends came to 24 bases. In DNA, the CDR3 is TGTGCCAGCTGCCCCAGTGCGGGACCCTTTGAGGAGCAGTACTTC. It specifies CASCPSAGPFEEQYF.

This clonotype has more than one count but fewer than ten. This chain connects TRBV6-1 to TRBJ2-1, with 9 bases fitting TRBD2. V lost 6 bases and J lost 5; bases outside the gene matches: 5. Looked up from germline, CDR1 is MNHNS and CDR2 is SASEGT. This CDR3 spans 14 amino acids. The CDR3 is CASSRSGSNNEQFF. The CDR3, as DNA: TGTGCCAGCAGCCGTAGCGGGAGCAACAATGAGCAGTTCTTC.

This clonotype was observed a handful of times. As DNA, the CDR3 is TGTGCCAGCAGCCCCCGGGACTGGGTCTACGAGCAGTACTTC. Its protein product is CASSPRDWVYEQYF. The chain recombines TRBV7-9 with TRBJ2-7; a possible D gene is TRBD2 (6 bases). Trimming removed 5 bases at V and 3 bases at J, with 14 bases between. The CDR3 extends over 14 amino acids. Germline-derived CDR1 and CDR2 are SEHNR and FQNEAQ (reference sequence).

This clonotype was seen many times. The CDR3, as DNA: TGTGCCAGCAGCTTAGCGTTGGCGGGAGGGGTCTACAATGAGCAGTTCTTC. Translated: CASSLALAGGVYNEQFF. This chain connects TRBV7-6 to TRBJ2-1; 9 bases line up with TRBD2. CDR1 is SGHVS and CDR2 is FNYEAQ in the germline V gene. Losses at the gene ends were 0 bases for V and 3 bases for J; bases not matched to a gene: 6. The CDR3 runs 17 residues. The complete variable domain, with remaining parts taken from reference TRBV7-6 and TRBJ2-1, reads GAGVSQSPRYKVTKRGQDVALRCDPISGHVSLYWYRQALGQGPEFLTYFNYEAQQDKSGLPNDRFSAERPEGSISTLTIQRTEQRDSAMYRCASSLALAGGVYNEQFFGPGTRLTVL.

The chain carries TRBV6-1 and TRBJ2-7, with D perhaps assigned TRBD1 or TRBD2 (5 bases each). CDR1 and CDR2 from the germline V gene are MNHNS and SASEGT. V was clipped by 8 bases and J by 5 bases, with 13 bases between them. This CDR3 spans 12 amino acids. DNA of the CDR3: TGTGCCAGCGAGGGGTTGGGGGACGAGCAGTACTTC. Translating gives CASEGLGDEQYF.

This clonotype occurred a few times. V gene TRBV20-1 combines with J gene TRBJ1-5, with unresolved D. Germline CDR1 is DFQATT and CDR2 is SNEGSKA (reference sequence). The germline V and J ends were trimmed by 1 base and 6 bases, with 4 bases remaining between them. The CDR3 totals 11 residues. CDR3 DNA: TGCAGTGCTAGAGGTGGTCAGCCCCAGCATTTT. Its translation: CSARGGQPQHF.

This clonotype was detected only a few times. This may be a read error: a much more frequent sequence differs by one nucleotide. The chain carries TRBV5-4 and TRBJ2-7, with 8 bases lining up with TRBD1. Germline-derived CDR1 and CDR2 are SGHNT and YYREEE (reference sequence). CDR3 length: 15 residues. The CDR3 region is CSSSLWGQATYEQYF. CDR3 sequence (DNA): TGTTCCAGCAGCTTGTGGGGACAGGCTACTTACGAGCAGTACTTC.

This clonotype has ten or more counts. The chain has TRBV10-2 and TRBJ1-1; no firm D call. V was trimmed by 6 bases and J by 1 base, leaving 6 bases between them. CDR3 length: 12 residues. From germline, CDR1 is WSHSY and CDR2 SAAADI. For the CDR3, the DNA is TGCGCCAGCAGGGAGGGGAACACTGAAGCTTTCTTT. Amino acids: CASREGNTEAFF.